A selection of T cell receptor beta chains follows, all from one sample in a study of cytomegalovirus exposure and HLA in healthy donors. Here immunoSEQ multiplex PCR was the method, and the copy in TCRdb shows in-frame clones only, minus some. The repertoire includes 100,000 to 150,000 clones, about 70% of them detected once, and 6% to 8% sits in the top ten. Specimen: PBMCs. These TCRs come from a male donor in good health and CMV-seronegative. CDR3s include the opening cysteine and the closing phenylalanine or tryptophan. The order of the fields is clone size, V gene, J gene, CDR3 protein. Some rows have no size entry. The others give once, few or many, or a class for an expanded clone.

-	TRBV23-1	TRBJ1-2	CASSLAADTYGYTF
-	TRBV7-9	TRBJ1-4	CASSWNPGEKLFF
-	TRBV27	TRBJ1-6	CASSKDSSYNSPLHF
once	TRBV28	TRBJ2-5	CASSRGTWTQETQYF
-	TRBV11-3	TRBJ2-2	CASSLEQGAPTGELFF
-	TRBV30	TRBJ2-7	CACARAAGSYEQYF
-	TRBV14	TRBJ2-5	CASSPGTLAGYQETQYF
-	TRBV30	TRBJ2-7	CAWTKDYEQYF
-	TRBV30	TRBJ2-5	CAWSGDRQETQYF
-	TRBV6-6	TRBJ2-3	CASTRELGTDTQYF
-	TRBV5-1	TRBJ2-1	CASSLGLAGGPVAEQFF
few	TRBV5-4	TRBJ1-4	CASSRYRDRDEKLFF
once	TRBV11-2	TRBJ2-5	CASSLEAGGPRVKKTQYF
-	TRBV5-1	TRBJ1-4	CASREEVLNEKLFF
-	TRBV28	TRBJ1-2	CASERRADQTFYGYTF
-	TRBV28	TRBJ2-1	CASRSIGTGGLYNEQFF
-	TRBV28	TRBJ2-7	CASSSPGQGATYEQYF